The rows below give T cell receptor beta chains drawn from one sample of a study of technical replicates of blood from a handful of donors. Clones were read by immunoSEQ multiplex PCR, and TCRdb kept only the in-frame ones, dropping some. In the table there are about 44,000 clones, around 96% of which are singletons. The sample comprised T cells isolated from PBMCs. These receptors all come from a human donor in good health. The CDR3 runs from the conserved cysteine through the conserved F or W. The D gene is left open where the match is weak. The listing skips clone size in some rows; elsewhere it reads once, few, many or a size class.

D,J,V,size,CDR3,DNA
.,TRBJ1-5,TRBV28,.,CASTEFIQPQHF,TGTGCCAGCACCGAGTTTATTCAGCCCCAGCATTTT
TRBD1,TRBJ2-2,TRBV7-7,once,CASSSGTGSTGELFF,TGTGCCAGCAGCTCCGGGACAGGGAGCACCGGGGAGCTGTTTTTT
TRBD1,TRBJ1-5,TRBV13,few,CASSADRGQPQHF,TGTGCCAGCAGCGCCGACAGGGGACAGCCCCAGCATTTT
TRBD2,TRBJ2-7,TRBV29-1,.,CSVEDRTEGLADYEQYF,TGCAGCGTTGAAGATAGGACAGAGGGACTAGCAGACTACGAGCAGTACTTC
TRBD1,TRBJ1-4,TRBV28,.,CASSAPDRGTNEKLFF,TGTGCCAGCAGCGCCCCGGACAGGGGGACTAATGAAAAACTGTTTTTT
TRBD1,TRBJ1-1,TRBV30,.,CAWNRDRGLTEAFF,TGTGCCTGGAACCGGGACAGGGGATTAACTGAAGCTTTCTTT
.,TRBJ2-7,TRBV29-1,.,CSVEPSSYEQYF,TGCAGCGTTGAACCCAGCTCCTACGAGCAGTACTTC
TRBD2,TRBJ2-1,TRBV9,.,CASSDSTSGRARNEQFF,TGTGCCAGCAGCGACTCGACAAGCGGGAGGGCCCGGAATGAGCAGTTCTTC
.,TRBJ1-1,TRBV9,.,CASSVASGGTEAFF,TGTGCCAGCAGCGTAGCATCGGGGGGCACTGAAGCTTTCTTT
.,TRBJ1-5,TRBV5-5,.,CASSPHRDNQPQHF,TGTGCCAGCAGCCCCCACAGGGACAATCAGCCCCAGCATTTT
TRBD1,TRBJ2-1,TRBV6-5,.,CASSYAWTGGNEQFF,TGTGCCAGCAGTTACGCCTGGACAGGGGGAAATGAGCAGTTCTTC
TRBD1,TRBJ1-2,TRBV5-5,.,CASSPTTGVNYGYTF,TGTGCCAGCAGCCCCACCACAGGGGTTAACTATGGCTACACCTTC
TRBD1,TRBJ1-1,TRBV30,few,CAWRKTGGAGEAFF,TGTGCCTGGAGAAAGACAGGGGGCGCGGGTGAAGCTTTCTTT
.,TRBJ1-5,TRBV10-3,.,CAISLNQPQHF,TGTGCCATCTCCTTAAATCAGCCCCAGCATTTT
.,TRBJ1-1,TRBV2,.,CATQRGGSEAFF,TGTGCCACCCAAAGGGGGGGCTCGGAAGCTTTCTTT
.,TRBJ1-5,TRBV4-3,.,CASSQVGDTPNQPQHF,TGCGCCAGCAGCCAAGTGGGTGACACCCCAAATCAGCCCCAGCATTTT
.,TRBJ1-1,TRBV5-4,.,CASSRQSGLTEAFF,TGTGCCAGCAGCCGTCAATCGGGATTAACTGAAGCTTTCTTT
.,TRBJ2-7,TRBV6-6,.,CASSYLTGSRVYEQYF,TGTGCCAGCAGTTACCTAACCGGATCGAGGGTATACGAGCAGTACTTC
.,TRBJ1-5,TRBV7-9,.,CASSLGREQPQHF,TGTGCCAGCAGCTTAGGTCGGGAACAGCCCCAGCATTTT
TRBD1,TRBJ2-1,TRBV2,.,CASSEDRGHDEQFF,TGTGCCAGCAGCGAAGACAGGGGGCACGATGAGCAGTTCTTC
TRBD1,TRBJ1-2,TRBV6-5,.,CASRPGTGQRGYTF,TGTGCCAGCAGACCTGGGACAGGGCAGCGTGGCTACACCTTC
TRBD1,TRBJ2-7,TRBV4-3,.,CASSQDRTGGTSYEQYF,TGCGCCAGCAGCCAAGATAGAACAGGGGGTACGTCCTACGAGCAGTACTTC
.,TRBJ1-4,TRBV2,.,CASSGLRNEKLFF,TGTGCCAGCTCGGGACTGCGGAATGAAAAACTGTTTTTT
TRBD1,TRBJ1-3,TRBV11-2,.,CASSSQGTSGNTIYF,TGTGCCAGCAGTTCACAGGGGACATCTGGAAACACCATATATTTT
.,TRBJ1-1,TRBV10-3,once,CAISESGGTEVTEAFF,TGTGCCATCAGTGAGTCTGGGGGCACCGAGGTCACTGAAGCTTTCTTT
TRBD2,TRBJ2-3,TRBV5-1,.,CASSTRLAGVIDTQYF,TGCGCCAGCAGCACCAGACTAGCGGGAGTTATAGATACGCAGTATTTT